Listed here are 20 T cell receptor beta chains from one sample, sequenced in a study of cytotoxic CD8 clonotypes in ibrutinib-treated CLL. TCRdb's table, derived via immunoSEQ multiplex PCR, lists solely in-frame clones and lacks some. The data hold approximately 140,000 clones, with around 93% observed a single time. Here the sequenced sample was PBMCs, taken after 12 months of ibrutinib treatment. These receptors originate from a human donor with chronic lymphocytic leukemia.

The gene calls are TRBV9 and TRBJ2-2, with 8 bases fitting TRBD2. Germline V gene lookup returns CDR1 SGDLS and CDR2 YYNGEE. V lost 4 bases and J lost 2; bases outside the gene matches: 4. The CDR3 has 15 amino acids. The CDR3 is CASSPGRGNTGELFF. The CDR3 coding sequence is TGTGCCAGCAGCCCCGGGAGGGGAAACACCGGGGAGCTGTTTTTT.

The V gene is TRBV28, the J gene TRBJ2-7; TRBD1 matches at 8 bases. Germline CDR1 is MDHEN and CDR2 is SYDVKM. V lost 7 bases and J lost 0; bases outside the gene matches: 8. The CDR3 covers 15 residues. The CDR3 protein is CASTIRQGNSYEQYF. DNA of the CDR3: TGTGCCAGCACGATTCGACAGGGGAACTCCTACGAGCAGTACTTC.

This clone has a handful of counts. This rearrangement joins TRBV6-5 to TRBJ1-4, with TRBD1 matching over 7 bases. With V trimmed by 2 bases and J by 8 bases, 8 bases remained unmatched. Per germline, CDR1 MNHEY and CDR2 SVGAGI. The length of the CDR3 is 15 residues. CDR3: CASSYGAGGGEKLFF. The CDR3 DNA reads TGTGCCAGCAGTTACGGAGCAGGGGGAGGCGAAAAACTGTTTTTT.

V gene TRBV5-1 combines with J gene TRBJ2-3; D is possibly TRBD2 (6 bases). CDR1 is SGHRS and CDR2 is YFSETQ in the germline V gene. There are 15 residues in the CDR3. V shed 4 bases and J shed 3 bases, with 15 bases lying between them. The CDR3 is CASSPPGSGTDTQYF. DNA for the CDR3: TGCGCCAGCAGCCCGCCGGGTAGCGGAACAGATACGCAGTATTTT.

This chain uses TRBV19 with TRBJ2-1, with 11 bases that match TRBD2. Looked up from germline, CDR1 is LNHDA and CDR2 is SQIVND (reference sequence). Trimming removed 0 bases from V and 0 bases from J; junction bases left unmatched: 7. The CDR3 consists of 19 residues. CDR3 loop: CASSIELAGDRSSYNEQFF. CDR3 bases: TGTGCCAGTAGTATAGAACTAGCGGGGGACAGAAGCTCCTACAATGAGCAGTTCTTC.

The chain combines TRBV28 with TRBJ1-5, with D possibly TRBD1 on 5 matching bases. The CDR3 spans 16 residues. Trimming cost V 6 bases and J 0 bases, with 15 bases left between them. The germline V gene encodes CDR1 MDHEN and CDR2 SYDVKM. The CDR3 loop reads CASSPRAGYSNQPQHF. The CDR3 nucleotides read TGTGCCAGCAGCCCCCGCGCAGGGTATAGCAATCAGCCCCAGCATTTT.

V usage is TRBV29-1 and J usage is TRBJ1-2; D possibly corresponds to TRBD1 (6 bases). V lost 7 bases and J 1 base, leaving 16 bases between the germline ends. CDR1 is SQVTM and CDR2 is ANQGSEA in the germline V gene. The CDR3 has 14 residues. The CDR3 nucleotides are TGCAGCGCGTCATCGACAGGACTTAACTATGGCTACACCTTC. This encodes CSASSTGLNYGYTF.

V and J are TRBV5-1 and TRBJ2-3, with TRBD2 matching 8 bases. This CDR3 has 17 residues. Trimming cost V 0 bases and J 6 bases; bases outside gene matches: 12. Looked up from germline, CDR1 is SGHRS and CDR2 is YFSETQ. CDR3 DNA: TGCGCCAGCAGCTTGGGGCGGGGGGCATCGGAGGTGGATACGCAGTATTTT. It specifies CASSLGRGASEVDTQYF.

The CDR3 reads CASSLGRSNEKLFF. In nucleotides, the CDR3 is TGTGCCAGCAGCTTAGGCCGCTCTAATGAAAAACTGTTTTTT. The chain is built from TRBV7-2 and TRBJ1-4; no firm D call. CDR3 length equals 14 residues. The V end was cut by 1 base, the J end by 3 bases, with 6 bases between. The germline gives CDR1 SGHTA, CDR2 FQGNSA.

This clone was recorded only once. The J gene is TRBJ2-5, the V gene TRBV30; 10 bases line up with TRBD2. The germline gives CDR1 GTSNPN, CDR2 SVGIG (reference sequence). After removal of 2 bases from V and 1 base from J, the junction contained 1 base not matched to a gene. The CDR3 has 14 amino acids. CDR3 amino acids: CAWSKREGQETQYF. The DNA for the CDR3 is TGTGCCTGGAGTAAGCGGGAGGGCCAAGAGACCCAGTACTTC.

The chain carries TRBV7-2 and TRBJ2-2; 10 bases align to TRBD2. There are 14 residues in the CDR3. The V segment lost 5 bases and the J segment 8 bases; nucleotides outside the gene matches: 5. CDR1 SGHTA and CDR2 FQGNSA come from the germline V gene. CDR3: CASSQSGRGGELFF. The CDR3 nucleotides are TGTGCCAGCAGCCAAAGCGGGAGGGGTGGGGAGCTGTTTTTT.

This clone was counted only a few times. The genes are TRBV2 and TRBJ1-2, with a weak D call TRBD1 (6 bases). The CDR3 consists of 12 residues. V was cut by 8 bases and J by 8 bases, with 15 bases left in between. Germline V gene sequence: CDR1 SNHLY, CDR2 FYNNEI. DNA of the CDR3: TGTGCCAGCCGAGACAGGTTTAGCGGCTACACCTTC. Translating gives CASRDRFSGYTF.

The chain links TRBV30 to TRBJ1-1; D gene uncertain. The CDR3 consists of 15 residues. Germline assignment: CDR1 GTSNPN and CDR2 SVGIG (reference sequence). V lost 2 bases to trimming and J lost 4 bases, with 17 bases between them. The CDR3: CAWSPSPRRATEAFF. The CDR3 coding sequence is TGTGCCTGGAGTCCGAGCCCCCGTCGAGCCACTGAAGCTTTCTTT.

The chain has TRBV11-2 and TRBJ2-1; TRBD2 matches at 8 bases. The junction had 4 bases not matched to a gene; V was cut back by 0 bases and J by 3 bases. Germline assignment: CDR1 SGHAT and CDR2 FQNNGV. This CDR3 region has 16 residues. CDR3 nucleotides: TGTGCCAGCAGCTTAGAGGCGGGAGGATTCTACAATGAGCAGTTCTTC. This translates into CASSLEAGGFYNEQFF.

CDR3: CASSSGTGINEQFF. In DNA, the CDR3 is TGTGCCAGCAGCTCCGGGACAGGGATAAATGAGCAGTTCTTC. This chain uses TRBV7-9 with TRBJ2-1; the match to TRBD1 covers 9 bases. The CDR3 spans 14 residues. The V and J ends lost 4 bases and 7 bases, in that order; junction bases with no gene match: 5. Germline CDR1 reads SEHNR; CDR2 reads FQNEAQ (reference sequence).

J is TRBJ2-4 and V is TRBV5-8; D perhaps matches TRBD2 (6 bases). Germline assignment: CDR1 SGHTS and CDR2 YDEGEE. V gave up 6 bases and J gave up 0 bases, with 16 bases separating them. This CDR3 is 16 amino acids long. The CDR3 here is CASTSIPGVAKNIQYF. DNA of the CDR3: TGTGCCAGCACCTCCATCCCGGGGGTAGCCAAAAACATTCAGTACTTC.

The chain combines TRBV29-1 with TRBJ2-7; 11 nucleotides align to TRBD2. The CDR3 is 15 amino acids. V shed 1 base and J 3 bases; nucleotides not matched to a gene: 5. Per germline, CDR1 SQVTM and CDR2 ANQGSEA. The CDR3 spells CSVEAGTSGYYEQYF. In DNA form, the CDR3 reads TGCAGCGTTGAAGCCGGGACTAGCGGCTACTACGAGCAGTACTTC.

The chain carries TRBV5-8 and TRBJ1-5, with D perhaps TRBD1 (5 bases). CDR1 is SGHTS, CDR2 YDEGEE, per germline. This CDR3 is built from 17 residues. Trimming took off 2 bases at V and 0 bases at J, with 15 bases between the two ends. The CDR3 region has the DNA TGTGCCAGCAGCTTTAGACAGCTGAGTATTAGCAATCAGCCCCAGCATTTT. Its translation is CASSFRQLSISNQPQHF. Using reference TRBV5-8 and TRBJ1-5 for the parts outside the CDR3, the full variable domain is EAGVTQSPTHLIKTRGQQATLRCSPISGHTSVYWYQQALGLGLQFLLWYDEGEERNRGNFPPRFSGRQFPNYSSELNVNALELEDSALYLCASSFRQLSISNQPQHFGDGTRLSIL.

The gene calls are TRBV10-3 and TRBJ2-5, with TRBD1 matching 7 bases. Germline assignment: CDR1 ENHRY and CDR2 SYGVKD. This CDR3 is built from 13 residues. J gave up 5 bases and V 10 bases, and 10 bases lay outside the gene matches. The CDR3 DNA is TGTGCCACCGTAGACAGGGCAAGGGAGACCCAGTACTTC. Its translation is CATVDRARETQYF.

The chain employs TRBV11-2 and TRBJ2-1; 8 bases fit TRBD1. V shed 5 bases, J shed 5 bases, and the junction held 8 bases outside the gene matches. Germline V gene sequence: CDR1 SGHAT, CDR2 FQNNGV. The CDR3 consists of 15 residues. This CDR3 reads CASSPQGGRNNEQFF. The CDR3 DNA sequence: TGTGCCAGCAGCCCACAGGGGGGTAGGAACAATGAGCAGTTCTTC.